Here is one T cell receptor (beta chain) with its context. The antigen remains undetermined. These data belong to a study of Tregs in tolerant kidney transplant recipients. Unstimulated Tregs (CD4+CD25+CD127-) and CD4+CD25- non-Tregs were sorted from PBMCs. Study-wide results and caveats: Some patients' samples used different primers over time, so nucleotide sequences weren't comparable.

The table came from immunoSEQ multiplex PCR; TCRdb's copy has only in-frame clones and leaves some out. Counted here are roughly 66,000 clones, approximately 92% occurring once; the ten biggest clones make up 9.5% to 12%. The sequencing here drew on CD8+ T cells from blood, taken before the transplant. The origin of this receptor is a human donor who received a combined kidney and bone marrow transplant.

The CDR3 DNA reads as TGTGCCAGCAGTAAGACGGGCTCCTACGAGCAGTACTTC. Amino acids: CASSKTGSYEQYF. The rearrangement uses TRBV27 and TRBJ2-7; D uncertain. The CDR3 covers 13 residues. V was pared by 5 bases and J by 0 bases, with 8 bases between. The germline CDR1 and CDR2 sequences are MNHEY and SMNVEV (reference sequence).